What follows are 8 T cell receptor beta chains derived from one specimen sequenced in a study of blood T cell repertoires in COVID-19. Profiling relied on immunoSEQ multiplex PCR, and the TCRdb table lists in-frame clones only, not all of them. The repertoire holds over 90,000 clones, with approximately 86% as singletons. Sequenced input: peripheral blood. These receptors all stem from a human donor in a cohort sampled during active COVID-19.

The V gene is TRBV2, the J gene TRBJ2-7, with D possibly being TRBD2 (6 bases). The CDR3 is made up of 13 amino acids. Trimming took 8 bases from V and 2 from J, leaving 13 bases between them. Germline V gene sequence: CDR1 SNHLY, CDR2 FYNNEI. CDR3 coding DNA: TGTGCCAGCCACCGGGACTCAGCCTACGAGCAGTACTTC. It specifies CASHRDSAYEQYF.

This clone is a singleton in its sample. The chain combines TRBV19 with TRBJ2-3; 8 nucleotides align to TRBD2. Germline V CDR1 and CDR2: LNHDA, SQIVND (reference sequence). Germline trimming cut 8 bases from V and 1 base from J; bases unmatched to any gene: 2. CDR3 length equals 13 residues. The CDR3 DNA follows: TGTGCCAGTTATAGCGGGGGCACAGATACGCAGTATTTT. Protein: CASYSGGTDTQYF.

Only one count was recorded for this clone. The chain employs TRBV24-1 and TRBJ1-4; perhaps TRBD1 as D (5 bases). CDR3 length: 15 residues. In germline, CDR1 is KGHDR, CDR2 SFDVKD. Trimming shortened V by 4 bases and J by 8 bases, and 16 bases separated the two germline ends. CDR3: CATSDIDRDKEKLFF. The DNA of the CDR3 is TGTGCCACCAGTGACATCGACAGAGACAAGGAAAAACTGTTTTTT.

The rearrangement joins TRBV5-5 to TRBJ1-5, with D possibly being TRBD1 (6 bases). V was pared by 0 bases and J by 0 bases, with 10 bases between. This CDR3 contains 16 residues. In germline, CDR1 is SGHKS, CDR2 YYEKEE (reference sequence). CDR3 amino acids: CASSLGQVYSNQPQHF. In nucleotides, the CDR3 is TGTGCCAGCAGCTTGGGACAGGTTTATAGCAATCAGCCCCAGCATTTT.

This chain connects TRBV10-3 to TRBJ2-7; 7 bases map to TRBD1. There are 14 residues in the CDR3. J gave up 2 bases and V 6 bases, and 7 bases lay outside the gene matches. CDR1 is ENHRY and CDR2 is SYGVKD in the germline V gene. CDR3 bases: TGTGCCATCAGCCCCACAGGGGCGACCTACGAGCAGTACTTC. Translating it yields CAISPTGATYEQYF.

V and J are TRBV9 and TRBJ1-5; 7 bases line up with TRBD1. Trimming removed 4 bases from V and 5 bases from J; junction bases left unmatched: 9. CDR3 size: 15 residues. CDR1 SGDLS and CDR2 YYNGEE come from the germline V gene. The CDR3 is CASSPTAQGDQPQHF. The CDR3 DNA reads as TGTGCCAGCAGCCCCACGGCCCAGGGGGATCAGCCCCAGCATTTT.

The chain employs TRBV20-1 and TRBJ1-2; no reliable D call. The CDR3 is made up of 13 amino acids. V lost 3 bases to trimming and J lost 4 bases, with 12 bases between them. CDR1 is DFQATT, CDR2 SNEGSKA, per germline (reference sequence). The DNA of the CDR3 is TGCAGTGCTAGTGGGCAGGTGATCTATGGCTACACCTTC. Amino acid sequence: CSASGQVIYGYTF.

The chain has TRBV6-4 and TRBJ1-1, with 8 nucleotides matching TRBD1. Germline CDR1 reads MRHNA; CDR2 reads SNTAGT. The CDR3 totals 17 residues. The V gene end was trimmed by 2 bases and the J gene end by 5 bases; junction bases not matched to a gene: 13. CDR3 DNA: TGTGCCAGCAGTGACACTTATCGGCCAGGGGGCGCGACTGAAGCTTTCTTT. It translates to CASSDTYRPGGATEAFF.